This T cell receptor (beta chain) is from a study of post-analysis software for immune sequencing data. General study points: Patients had higher frequencies than controls of about five TRBV segments, including TRBV5-6, TRBV5-1 and TRBV20-1.

This clonotype was counted between two and nine times. Its antigen is as yet unknown. Unique molecular identifiers featured in each of the TCR beta cDNA libraries. TCRdb re-called the PCR reads with MiXCR, one entry per CDR3 protein. The data hold hundreds of thousands of distinct CDR3 sequences, with roughly 29% observed a single time. V lost 2 bases and J 4 bases, leaving 11 bases between the germline ends. The CDR3 contains 14 residues. CDR1 LGHNA and CDR2 YNFKEQ come from the germline V gene. The clonotype originates from a girl between 10 and 17 years old with multiple sclerosis. The chain links TRBV4-2 to TRBJ1-1; tentative D call: TRBD1 (6 bases). Sample: blood. CDR3 coding DNA: TGTGCCAGCAGCCAATCAGGGGATTTCACTGAAGCTTTCTTT. The encoded protein is CASSQSGDFTEAFF.